Included here is one TCR beta chain sequence, with context. Its specificity is unknown. The data originate from a study of cytomegalovirus exposure and HLA in healthy donors. The germline CDR1 and CDR2 sequences are SGHKS and YYEKEE (reference sequence). This CDR3 is built from 13 residues. The ends lost 4 bases at V and 1 base at J; junction bases unmatched: 1. The PCR had 60 Vbeta and 13 Jbeta primers. Here immunoSEQ multiplex PCR was the method, and the copy in TCRdb shows in-frame clones only, minus some. The sample holds about 120,000 clones, roughly 82% seen once. Study findings and constraints: Data from an earlier analysis indicated that most TCR beta V segments were productive either about 87% or about 30% of the time. In a later analysis, across HLA loci, associated TCR counts were highest for DRB1, lowest for HLA-C. As confirmed in vitro, three CMV-associated chains were specific for CMV antigens. HLA allele associations emerged for under 20,000 TCR beta sequences in a later analysis, at 0.05 false discovery rate.

The receptor was isolated from a woman aged 18-35 years in good health and CMV-seronegative. The rearrangement uses TRBV5-5 and TRBJ1-1, with TRBD1 identical over 7 bases. Material for sequencing was PBMCs. The CDR3 DNA follows: TGTGCCAGCAGCCGACAGGGGAACACTGAAGCTTTCTTT. This encodes CASSRQGNTEAFF.